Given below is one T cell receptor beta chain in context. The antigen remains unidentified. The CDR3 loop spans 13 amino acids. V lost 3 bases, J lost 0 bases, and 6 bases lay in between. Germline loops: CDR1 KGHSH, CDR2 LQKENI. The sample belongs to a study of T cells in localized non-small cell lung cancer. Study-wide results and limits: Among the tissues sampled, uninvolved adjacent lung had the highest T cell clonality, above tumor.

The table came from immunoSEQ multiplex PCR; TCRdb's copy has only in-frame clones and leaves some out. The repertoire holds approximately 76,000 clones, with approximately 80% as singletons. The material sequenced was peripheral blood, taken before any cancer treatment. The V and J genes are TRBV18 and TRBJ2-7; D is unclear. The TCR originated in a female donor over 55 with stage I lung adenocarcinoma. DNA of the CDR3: TGTGCCAGCTCACCTCTGGACTCCTACGAGCAGTACTTC. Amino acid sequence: CASSPLDSYEQYF.